This entry lists 22 T cell receptor beta chains sequenced from one sample in a study of lymphopenia after photon versus proton radiotherapy. Using immunoSEQ multiplex PCR, the repertoire was profiled, and TCRdb retains in-frame clones only, with some absent. The sample contains more than 70,000 clones, 83% of which appear only once. Material: peripheral blood, obtained from a patient treated with proton-based radiotherapy. These receptor sequences come from a man in his 60s with pancreatic cancer.

J is TRBJ1-2 and V is TRBV11-2; D call uncertain. Trimming pared 3 bases from V and 4 bases from J, leaving 12 bases between. The CDR3 extends over 14 amino acids. Per the germline V gene, CDR1 is SGHAT and CDR2 is FQNNGV. The chain's CDR3 is CASSFTGLVYGYTF. As DNA, the CDR3 is TGTGCCAGCAGCTTCACGGGATTAGTCTATGGCTACACCTTC.

This clone has only a few counts. V gene TRBV4-3 combines with J gene TRBJ1-4; possibly TRBD1 for D (6 bases). CDR3 size: 16 residues. Trimming removed 0 bases at V and 4 bases at J, with 12 bases between. CDR1 and CDR2 (germline): LGHNA, YSLEER. The CDR3 DNA sequence: TGCGCCAGCAGCCAAGATCGGGGACACCTTAATGAAAAACTGTTTTTT. As protein: CASSQDRGHLNEKLFF.

The chain has TRBV5-1 and TRBJ2-2, with a possible D match to TRBD1 (6 bases). V was cut by 4 bases and J by 4 bases, with 11 bases left in between. The CDR3 is made up of 14 amino acids. Germline V gene lookup returns CDR1 SGHRS and CDR2 YFSETQ. This CDR3 reads CASSGGSGTGELFF. The CDR3 bases are TGCGCCAGCAGCGGGGGCTCGGGCACCGGGGAGCTGTTTTTT.

The chain links TRBV6-1 to TRBJ1-2, with D tentatively TRBD1 (5 bases). The CDR3 has 13 residues. Germline CDR1 is MNHNS and CDR2 is SASEGT. Trimming took off 3 bases at V and 5 bases at J, with 10 bases between the two ends. CDR3: CASSDRQIYGYTF. CDR3 nucleotides: TGTGCCAGCAGTGACCGACAGATTTATGGCTACACCTTC.

This chain links TRBV4-2 with TRBJ2-7, with a weak D call TRBD1 (5 bases). Trimming removed 0 bases from V and 4 bases from J, with 13 bases in between. This CDR3 has 15 amino acids. Germline lookup yields CDR1 LGHNA and CDR2 YNFKEQ. CDR3 DNA: TGTGCCAGCAGCCAAGATAGGGGTTGGAGTTACGAGCAGTACTTC. It codes for CASSQDRGWSYEQYF.

The chain is built from TRBV15 and TRBJ2-7, with 12 positions matching TRBD2. The germline gives CDR1 LNHNV, CDR2 YYDKDF (reference sequence). V lost 3 bases to trimming and J lost 7 bases; unmatched junction nucleotides: 10. The CDR3 is 16 amino acids. The CDR3 DNA reads as TGTGCCACCAGCAGCATACGACTAGCGGGAGCGCGTGAGCAGTACTTC. Its protein is CATSSIRLAGAREQYF. Using reference TRBV15 and TRBJ2-7 for the parts outside the CDR3, the full variable domain is DAMVIQNPRYQVTQFGKPVTLSCSQTLNHNVMYWYQQKSSQAPKLLFHYYDKDFNNEADTPDNFQSRRPNTSFCFLDIRSPGLGDTAMYLCATSSIRLAGAREQYFGPGTRLTVT.

This chain uses TRBV5-5 with TRBJ2-7; 7 nucleotides match TRBD2. The length of the CDR3 is 15 residues. The junction had 12 bases not matched to a gene; V was cut back by 3 bases and J by 6 bases. CDR1 is SGHKS and CDR2 is YYEKEE in the germline V gene (reference sequence). The CDR3 here is CASSSTGGSGGEQYF. The CDR3 bases are TGTGCCAGCAGCTCGACGGGGGGATCCGGTGGCGAGCAGTACTTC.

For the CDR3, the DNA is TGTGCCAGCAGCTTAGAAGGAGGGGCGCTCTCACCCCTCCACTTT. Residues: CASSLEGGALSPLHF. The rearrangement joins TRBV7-9 to TRBJ1-6; tentative D call: TRBD1 (5 bases). The germline gives CDR1 SEHNR, CDR2 FQNEAQ (reference sequence). This CDR3 contains 15 residues. Trimming removed 1 base from V and 10 bases from J, with 14 bases in between.

The V and J genes are TRBV9 and TRBJ2-7; maybe TRBD2 (5 bases). V was trimmed by 1 base and J by 0 bases, leaving 11 bases between them. CDR3 length: 15 amino acids. Germline V lookup: CDR1 SGDLS, CDR2 YYNGEE. CDR3 residues: CASSVLAEPSYEQYF. The CDR3 nucleotides read TGTGCCAGCAGCGTACTAGCCGAACCCTCCTACGAGCAGTACTTC. Combining the CDR3 with reference TRBV9 and TRBJ2-7 gives the whole variable domain DSGVTQTPKHLITATGQRVTLRCSPRSGDLSVYWYQQSLDQGLQFLIQYYNGEERAKGNILERFSAQQFPDLHSELNLSSLELGDSALYFCASSVLAEPSYEQYFGPGTRLTVT.

The J gene is TRBJ2-3, the V gene TRBV6-5; D is possibly TRBD2 (5 bases). The germline gives CDR1 MNHEY, CDR2 SVGAGI. V was trimmed by 0 bases and J by 6 bases, leaving 16 bases between them. The CDR3 has 16 amino acids. CDR3 sequence: CASSYSRTPLGDTQYF. The CDR3 nucleotides read TGTGCCAGCAGTTACTCGAGGACTCCCCTCGGGGATACGCAGTATTTT.

The chain is built from TRBV6-5 and TRBJ1-2, with D maybe TRBD1 (6 bases). The CDR3 sequence is 14 residues long. V was pared by 2 bases and J by 7 bases, with 14 bases between. From germline, CDR1 is MNHEY and CDR2 SVGAGI. CDR3 region: CASSYASNRAGYTF. In nucleotides, the CDR3 is TGTGCCAGCAGTTACGCGTCAAACAGGGCTGGCTACACCTTC.

The J gene is TRBJ2-1, the V gene TRBV9; maybe TRBD2 (5 bases). The CDR3 extends over 15 amino acids. V was trimmed by 0 bases and J by 7 bases, leaving 14 bases between them. Germline lookup yields CDR1 SGDLS and CDR2 YYNGEE. CDR3 in amino acids: CASSVGPPPGNEQFF. In DNA, the CDR3 is TGTGCCAGCAGCGTAGGCCCCCCCCCGGGAAATGAGCAGTTCTTC.

This chain joins TRBV11-3 and TRBJ1-4; no reliable D call. V lost 1 base to trimming and J lost 6 bases, with 3 bases between them. The germline V gene encodes CDR1 SGHNT and CDR2 YENEEA. This CDR3 contains 12 residues. The CDR3 sequence: CASSLGDEKLFF. CDR3 sequence (DNA): TGTGCCAGCAGCTTAGGGGATGAAAAACTGTTTTTT.

The J gene is TRBJ2-3, the V gene TRBV11-2; D perhaps matches TRBD1 (5 bases). Germline V gives CDR1 SGHAT, CDR2 FQNNGV. The V end lost 3 bases, the J end lost 4 bases, and 14 bases lay between the germline ends. This CDR3 has 15 residues. The CDR3 here is CASSFNQGWADTQYF. CDR3 in DNA: TGTGCCAGCAGCTTTAACCAGGGTTGGGCAGATACGCAGTATTTT.

The chain uses TRBV18 and TRBJ1-3; possibly TRBD1 for D (5 bases). From germline, CDR1 is KGHSH and CDR2 LQKENI. The CDR3 runs 16 residues. V lost 2 bases and J 0 bases, leaving 11 bases between the germline ends. The CDR3 is CASSPSKTDSGNTIYF. DNA for the CDR3: TGTGCCAGCTCACCATCTAAGACAGACTCTGGAAACACCATATATTTT.

The V and J genes are TRBV28 and TRBJ2-1; maybe TRBD2 (5 bases). V shed 6 bases and J shed 6 bases, with 15 bases lying between them. CDR1 and CDR2 (germline): MDHEN, SYDVKM. The CDR3 length is 14 residues. CDR3: CASSPSSLGNEQFF. The CDR3 nucleotides read TGTGCCAGCAGCCCTAGCTCCCTGGGCAATGAGCAGTTCTTC.

The CDR3 is CASSTDNRGTEAFF. CDR3 nucleotide sequence: TGTGCCAGCAGCACGGATAACAGGGGCACTGAAGCTTTCTTT. This chain links TRBV7-2 with TRBJ1-1; 7 nucleotides align to TRBD1. The CDR3 consists of 14 residues. J lost 4 bases, V lost 5 bases, and 7 bases had no gene match. Germline loops: CDR1 SGHTA, CDR2 FQGNSA.

CDR3 DNA sequence: TGTGCCAGCAGCCCGGACACCCGGACGGGGTACACCTTC. Residues: CASSPDTRTGYTF. This chain links TRBV11-2 with TRBJ1-2; tentative D call: TRBD1 (5 bases). V was pared by 5 bases and J by 11 bases, with 18 bases between. Germline CDR1 SGHAT, CDR2 FQNNGV. This CDR3 contains 13 residues.

The V call is TRBV9, the J call TRBJ2-2, with D uncertain. Germline CDR1 is SGDLS and CDR2 is YYNGEE. V was trimmed by 0 bases and J by 7 bases, leaving 7 bases between them. The length of the CDR3 is 13 residues. CDR3 loop: CASSVDGDGELFF. Written as DNA, the CDR3 is TGTGCCAGCAGCGTAGATGGAGACGGGGAGCTGTTTTTT. Complete variable domain (other parts from reference TRBV9 and TRBJ2-2): DSGVTQTPKHLITATGQRVTLRCSPRSGDLSVYWYQQSLDQGLQFLIQYYNGEERAKGNILERFSAQQFPDLHSELNLSSLELGDSALYFCASSVDGDGELFFGEGSRLTVL.

The J gene is TRBJ2-7, the V gene TRBV15, with 7 bases fitting TRBD2. The germline CDR1 and CDR2 sequences are LNHNV and YYDKDF (reference sequence). The CDR3 spans 17 residues. V shed 0 bases, J shed 4 bases, and the junction held 12 bases outside the gene matches. The CDR3 nucleotides read TGTGCCACCAGCAGAGATAATAAAAGAACTAGCGTGTACGAGCAGTACTTC. It yields the protein CATSRDNKRTSVYEQYF. Filled out from reference TRBV15 and TRBJ2-7, the complete variable domain reads DAMVIQNPRYQVTQFGKPVTLSCSQTLNHNVMYWYQQKSSQAPKLLFHYYDKDFNNEADTPDNFQSRRPNTSFCFLDIRSPGLGDTAMYLCATSRDNKRTSVYEQYFGPGTRLTVT.

This clone occurred a few times. V is TRBV28 and J is TRBJ1-2, with TRBD1 identical over 9 bases. The CDR3 covers 11 residues. CDR1 and CDR2 (germline): MDHEN, SYDVKM. With 6 bases clipped from V and 8 bases from J, the junction kept 1 base outside the gene matches. The CDR3 nucleotides are TGTGCCAGCAGCGACAGGGGGGGCTACACCTTC. Translated, it gives CASSDRGGYTF.

This chain joins TRBV5-1 and TRBJ1-2; D unresolved. V was clipped by 4 bases and J by 0 bases, with 13 bases between them. Per the germline V gene, CDR1 is SGHRS and CDR2 is YFSETQ. This CDR3 has 15 amino acids. CDR3 nucleotide sequence: TGCGCCAGCAGCCCTAACAGCGGGGCTAACTATGGCTACACCTTC. Translated: CASSPNSGANYGYTF.